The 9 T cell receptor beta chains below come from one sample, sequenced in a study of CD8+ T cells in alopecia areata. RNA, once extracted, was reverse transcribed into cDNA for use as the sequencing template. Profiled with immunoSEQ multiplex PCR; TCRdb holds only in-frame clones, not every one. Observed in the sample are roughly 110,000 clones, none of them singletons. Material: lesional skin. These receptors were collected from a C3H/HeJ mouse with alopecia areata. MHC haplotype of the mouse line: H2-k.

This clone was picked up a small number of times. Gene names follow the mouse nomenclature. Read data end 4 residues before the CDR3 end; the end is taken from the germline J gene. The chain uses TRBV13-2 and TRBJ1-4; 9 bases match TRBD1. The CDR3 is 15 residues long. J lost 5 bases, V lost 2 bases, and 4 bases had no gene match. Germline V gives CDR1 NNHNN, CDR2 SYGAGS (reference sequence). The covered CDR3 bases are TGTGCCAGCGGTGAGGGACAGGGATGGAACGAA. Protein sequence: CASGEGQGWNE. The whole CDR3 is CASGEGQGWNERLFF.

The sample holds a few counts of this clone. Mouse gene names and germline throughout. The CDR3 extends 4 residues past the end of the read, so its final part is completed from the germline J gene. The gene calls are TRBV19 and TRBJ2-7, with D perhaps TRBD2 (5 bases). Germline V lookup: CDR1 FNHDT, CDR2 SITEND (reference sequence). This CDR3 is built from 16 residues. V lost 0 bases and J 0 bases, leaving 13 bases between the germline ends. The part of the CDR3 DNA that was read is TGTGCCAGCAGTATAGTTGGCTGGGAGAGCTCCTAT. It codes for CASSIVGWESSY. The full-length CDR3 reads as CASSIVGWESSYEQYF.

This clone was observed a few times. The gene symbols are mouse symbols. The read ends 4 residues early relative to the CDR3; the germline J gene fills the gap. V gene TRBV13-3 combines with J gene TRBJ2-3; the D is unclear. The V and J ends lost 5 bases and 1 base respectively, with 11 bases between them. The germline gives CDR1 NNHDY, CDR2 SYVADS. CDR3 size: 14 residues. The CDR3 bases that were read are TGTGCCAGCAGCCGCAGTCTAGGTGCAGAA. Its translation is CASSRSLGAE. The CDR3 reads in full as CASSRSLGAETLYF.

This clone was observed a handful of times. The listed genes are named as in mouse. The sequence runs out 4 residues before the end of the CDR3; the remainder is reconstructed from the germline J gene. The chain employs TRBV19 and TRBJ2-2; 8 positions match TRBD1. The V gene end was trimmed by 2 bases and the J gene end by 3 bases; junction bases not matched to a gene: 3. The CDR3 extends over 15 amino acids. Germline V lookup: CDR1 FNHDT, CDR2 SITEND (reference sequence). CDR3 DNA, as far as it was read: TGTGCCAGCAGTATGGCAGGGGGCCACACCGGG. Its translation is CASSMAGGHTG. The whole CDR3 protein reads CASSMAGGHTGQLYF.

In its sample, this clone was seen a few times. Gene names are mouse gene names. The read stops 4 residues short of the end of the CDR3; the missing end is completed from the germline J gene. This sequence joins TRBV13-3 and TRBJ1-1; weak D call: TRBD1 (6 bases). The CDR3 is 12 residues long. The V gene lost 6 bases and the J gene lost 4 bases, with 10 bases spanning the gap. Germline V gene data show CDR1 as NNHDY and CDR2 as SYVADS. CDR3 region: CASTLTGTEVFF. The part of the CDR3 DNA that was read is TGTGCCAGCACCCTGACAGGCACA.

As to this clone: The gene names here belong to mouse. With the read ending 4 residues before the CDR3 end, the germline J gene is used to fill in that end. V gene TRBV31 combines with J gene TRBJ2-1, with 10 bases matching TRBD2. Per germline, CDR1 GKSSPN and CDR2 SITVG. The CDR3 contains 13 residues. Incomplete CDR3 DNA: TGTGCCTGGAGCTGGGGGGGCGAAGCT. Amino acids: CAWSWGGEA. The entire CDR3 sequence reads CAWSWGGEAEQFF. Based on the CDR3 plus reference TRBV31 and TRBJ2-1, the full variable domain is AQTIHQWPVAEIKAVGSPLSLGCTIKGKSSPNLYWYWQATGGTLQQLFYSITVGQVESVVQLNLSASRPKDDQFILSTEKLLLSHSGFYLCAWSWGGEAEQFFGPGTRLTVL.

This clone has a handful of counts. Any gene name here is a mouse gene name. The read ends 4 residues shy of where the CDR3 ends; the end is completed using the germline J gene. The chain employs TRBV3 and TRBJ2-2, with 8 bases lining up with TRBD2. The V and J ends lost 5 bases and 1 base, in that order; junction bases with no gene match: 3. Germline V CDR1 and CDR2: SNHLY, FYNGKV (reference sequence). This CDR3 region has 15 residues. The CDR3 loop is CASSHGLGNTGQLYF. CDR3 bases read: TGTGCCAGCAGCCATGGACTGGGAAACACCGGG.

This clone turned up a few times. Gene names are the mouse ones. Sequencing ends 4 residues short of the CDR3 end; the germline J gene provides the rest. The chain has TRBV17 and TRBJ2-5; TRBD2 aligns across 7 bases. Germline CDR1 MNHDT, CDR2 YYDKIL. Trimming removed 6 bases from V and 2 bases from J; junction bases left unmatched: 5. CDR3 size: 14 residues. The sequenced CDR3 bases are TGTGCTAGCAGAGTGGGGGGTGGCCAAGAC. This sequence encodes CASRVGGGQD. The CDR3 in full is CASRVGGGQDTQYF.

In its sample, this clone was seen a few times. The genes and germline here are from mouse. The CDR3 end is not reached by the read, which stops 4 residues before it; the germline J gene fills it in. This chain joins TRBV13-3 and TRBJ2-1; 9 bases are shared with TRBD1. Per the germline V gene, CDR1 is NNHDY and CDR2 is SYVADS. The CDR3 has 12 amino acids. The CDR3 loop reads CATRDRVAEQFF. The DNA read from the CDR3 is TGTGCCACCCGGGACAGGGTCGCT.